This T cell receptor beta chain was observed in a study of cytomegalovirus exposure and HLA in healthy donors (dated by TCRdb to the late 2010s). Regarding the study in general: In an earlier analysis of roughly 590 of the donors, around 300 Gb of sequence data and approximately 120 million unique TCR beta sequences from about 179 million T cells were reported. About 300 gigabases of sequencing data and approximately 91 million unique TCR sequences made up an early release that covered approximately 620 HLA-typed donors. Of the 300 to 500 genotyped donors, 65% to 90% were placed in the genetic ancestry cluster associated with self-reported Caucasian donors. The study was designed to test whether signatures of past pathogen exposure could be identified by cataloging public T cell receptors. Using immunosequencing, the study profiled T cell repertoires from about 610 subjects and related those repertoires to cytomegalovirus serostatus. In addition to the first cohort of 650 to 800 subjects, a separate validation cohort of 120 different subjects was used. To predict cytomegalovirus infection status, the study brought together high-throughput TCR immunosequencing, statistical association of individual TCRs with disease status, and machine learning. To study patterns of TCR occurrence, a later analysis re-analyzed previously published TCR beta repertoires from 666 donors and added high-resolution HLA genotyping. Rather than using new phenotypic data, the later analysis identified candidate immune exposures from TCR beta sequences and from how often those sequences occurred across donors. In an earlier analysis of 587 of the donors, high-throughput TCR beta sequencing was used to judge whether each TCR beta V gene segment behaved as functional or pseudogenic. Donor age, sex, ethnicity and CMV serostatus were compiled together with the repertoire data. In a later genetic analysis, genome-wide SNP genotypes for 398 of the 666 donors were used, and that subset was treated as a discovery cohort. Every repertoire in the discovery cohort had been generated on one and the same sequencing platform. Both class I and class II loci were covered by HLA typing, at four-digit resolution. The number of donors typed differed by locus, with about 629-630 for A, B, C, DRB1 and DQB1, more than 500 for DQA1, some 570 for DPA1, and roughly 450 for DPB1. Several DR-DQ haplotypes were handled as single units for association and clustering, since linkage in the cohort was strong. Among about 360 genotyped donors of the cohort, an average of around 240,000 unique TCR beta nucleotide sequences were sequenced per donor, around a sixth of them non-productive.

Receptors were amplified or captured by the immunoSEQ multiplex PCR assay. The multiplex PCR relied on a mix of 60 forward primers for TCR Vbeta segments and 13 reverse primers for TCR Jbeta segments. The CDR3 region of rearranged TCR beta genes was amplified from genomic DNA by a multiplex PCR assay. The Illumina HiSeq System was used to sequence the amplified TCR beta libraries as 87-base-pair reads. On the authors' methods: In a later analysis, some 80 million unique TCR beta chains were counted across the approximately 620 repertoires, and roughly 11 million of these chains were shared by at least two donors. A nearest-neighbor algorithm error-corrected the raw reads and collapsed the reads into unique sequences, merging closely related sequences to remove PCR and sequencing errors. Alignment of CDR3 sequences to IMGT reference sequences was used to assign V, D and J gene segments. For a sequence to be retained, a match of at least six nucleotides was required to both a V gene segment and a J gene segment. Rearrangements were called productive when the CDR3 lacked stop codons and stayed in frame with V and J; all others were non-productive. Following IMGT convention, CDR3 was defined as the stretch from the second conserved V-encoded cysteine to the conserved J-encoded phenylalanine. Sequences without an unambiguous match to a single V gene segment were excluded from the earlier analysis of 587 of the donors. An earlier analysis of fewer than 750 of the donors classified V segments as functional when productive rearrangements were above 56.7% and as segregating when the standard deviation between donors was above 5%. A statistical classification framework was developed to diagnose cytomegalovirus status using the catalog of TCR beta chain sequences. V and J gene assignment, in a later analysis, came from comparing TCR nucleotide sequences with IMGT/GENE-DB human TR gene sequences. Using the TCRdist pipeline, a later analysis assigned CDR3 sequences along with most-parsimonious VDJ recombination scenarios. A later analysis defined each TCR beta chain by its CDR3 amino acid sequence plus V-gene family, and excluded reads lacking a unique V-gene family. A later analysis removed nearly 600 highly shared, low-generation-probability nucleotide sequences to deal with suspected cross-contamination and a sequencing artifact. In a later analysis, a clonal expansion index for each public chain was calculated from normalized within-repertoire ranks of inferred template counts. In a later analysis, generation probabilities were computed with a VDJ recombination model fitted to out-of-frame rearrangements, and the resulting probabilities were checked against IGoR. Hypergeometric tests were used in a later analysis to score TCR-TCR, TCR-HLA and TCR-CMV co-occurrence, with a repertoire-size bias correction applied to the TCR pairs. False discovery rates were estimated in a later analysis by permuting HLA or CMV assignments 20 times. In a later analysis, co-occurring TCRs were grouped with DBSCAN, and TCRdist sequence similarity was added when clustering was performed within HLA-allele-positive subsets. For co-occurrence clustering, repertoires with fewer than 30,000 or more than 120,000 public chains were excluded, along with several repertoires with anomalous nucleotide sharing. The table was pulled from immuneACCESS by TCRdb, which kept in-frame rearrangements only. Such tables lose some clones; where checked, under half of the loss comes from unresolved V genes, and the rest has no known cause. That table supplies the V and J calls and clone size; D and trimming were determined from the DNA. In this sample the table shows 180,000 or so clones, around 80% of which occur a single time. Over 1.1% of the sample goes to the ten largest clones.

The cohort comprised around 700 healthy bone marrow donors. All cohort members were sampled while nominally healthy, although unrecorded immune exposures were likely present. The donor was CMV seronegative and belonged to the group of 352 seronegative cohort members. A peripheral blood sample was collected from each donor, and TCR beta sequencing was performed on peripheral blood mononuclear cells. Genomic DNA extraction from the blood cell samples was performed with the Qiagen DNeasy Blood Extraction Kit. Concerning this clone itself: Its binding antigen is unknown. No base-level quality is on record; no much larger clone is a single base apart.

CDR1 and CDR2 are read off the germline V gene (reference sequence) as MNHNY and SVGAGI. V is shortened by 5 bases, J by 8 bases, and the region joining them spans 18 bases. From the cysteine up to the phenylalanine, the CDR3 has a length of 14 residues. Here the CDR3 DNA is all that survives: 42 bases in frame from base 1. Broader findings and caveats from the paper: For the cohort, immune exposure information was limited to CMV serostatus. Most TCR sequences were seen in very few donors, while some public TCRs were found in many individuals. In a later analysis, HLA-associated TCR beta chains showed more clonal expansion and lower generation probabilities than non-associated chains that were equally common. According to the authors, the approach could potentially be generalized to other disease states and immunological phenotypes. A group of highly shared sequence variants was considered likely to be a technical artifact of the sequencing pipeline. In a later analysis, the rate of TCR association differed among HLA loci, with DRB1 alleles having the most associated TCRs and HLA-C alleles having the fewest. A further reported finding was that TCR beta sequences accurately predicted the HLA-A and HLA-B alleles for most subjects in the first cohort. A later genetic analysis associated a missense DCLRE1C variant with V-gene and J-gene trimming of TCR beta chains, and an independent cohort replicated the association. Several of the top co-occurrence clusters appeared to be linked to parvovirus B19, influenza, CMV and Epstein-Barr virus, according to a later analysis. Correlated functional status among segregating V segments might be attributable to linkage disequilibrium, but an unknown experimental factor could not be ruled out. According to a later genetic analysis, donors in an Asian-associated ancestry cluster had fewer N-insertions in productive TCRs than the approximately 700-donor mean. A total of 150 to 200 TCR beta chains were listed by the study as associated with cytomegalovirus. In a later analysis, most CMV-associated TCR beta chains were found to appear HLA-restricted, with HLA associations seemingly driven largely by CMV exposure. Three of the identified cytomegalovirus-associated TCR beta chains were confirmed in vitro to be specific for cytomegalovirus antigens. HLA typing was unavailable for some donors at each locus, so association tests used only the typed subset. An earlier analysis of 587 of the donors showed that most TCR beta V segments appeared in productive rearrangements either about 90% or about 30% of the time, which broadly matched IMGT annotations. In this cohort, only TCR beta chains were sequenced, and detectable features were limited by the absence of alpha or paired-chain data. The classifier was reported to diagnose cytomegalovirus status with high specificity and sensitivity in both the original cohort and the validation cohort. When HLA alleles, especially DR and DQ, strongly co-occurred, attributing TCR associations to individual alleles was difficult. The 87-base-pair reads could not distinguish some IMGT-functional V segments, including TRBV6-2 and TRBV6-3, so those segments were excluded. Because counts were too low, more than 15 rarely observed V segments, including chromosome 9 orphons, were excluded from the earlier analysis of 587 of the donors. In a later analysis, around 15,000 TCR beta sequences were associated with specific HLA alleles at a false discovery rate of 0.05. Presence/absence analyses assumed roughly uniform sequencing depth across donors, an assumption that may not hold.

Sequences were obtained from PBMCs. The chain couples TRBV6-6 to TRBJ1-2; TRBD1 is a weak D gene call, 5 bases matching. This sequence was found in a man aged 18 to 29 in good health and CMV-seronegative. The CDR3 in this case is CASSRLGDFGGYTF. The nucleotide sequence is given as TGTGCCAGCAGTCGACTCGGGGACTTCGGGGGCTACACCTTC.